This paragraph reports one TCR beta chain. Its antigen is currently unknown. This sample was taken from a study of cytomegalovirus exposure and HLA in healthy donors. Unmatched junction bases numbered 6, after V lost 5 bases and J lost 3 bases. Per germline, CDR1 MNHNS and CDR2 SASEGT. The CDR3 extends over 14 amino acids. Whole-study findings and limits: Apparent HLA restriction characterized most CMV-associated TCR beta chains in a later analysis. A later analysis linked 15,000 to 20,000 TCR beta sequences to HLA alleles at 0.05 false discovery rate. The study labeled under 200 TCR beta chains cytomegalovirus-associated. Accounts indicate the classifier identified cytomegalovirus status with strong specificity and sensitivity.

60 Vbeta and 13 Jbeta primers were used in PCR. Assay: immunoSEQ multiplex PCR; the TCRdb copy retains only in-frame clones and omits some. The repertoire holds over 150,000 clones, with roughly 77% as singletons. V is TRBV6-1 and J is TRBJ1-1, with TRBD1 identical over 7 bases. The sequenced material came from PBMCs. This receptor was obtained from a man aged 25-45 years in good health and CMV-seropositive. In DNA, the CDR3 is TGTGCCAGCAGTATTATTCAGGGGGACACTGAAGCTTTCTTT. Its translation: CASSIIQGDTEAFF.